This section outlines one TCR beta chain sequence together with its context. Its antigen is currently unknown. The data were taken from a study of shared clonotypes between healthy human individuals. General observations from the study: Clonotypes not shared had lower generation probabilities than those common to all four donors.

Germline lookup yields CDR1 SNHLY and CDR2 FYNNEI. V lost 4 bases and J lost 3, with 19 bases in between. This CDR3 is 16 amino acids long. Profiling relied on immunoSEQ multiplex PCR, and the TCRdb table lists in-frame clones only, not all of them. The sample lists hundreds of thousands of clones, 90% to 95% seen once, with about 0.11% in the top ten. Naive CD8 cells lacked CD45RO, underwent positive selection for CCR7 and left out terminally differentiated effector memory CD45RA+ cells. Material: naive CD8+ T cells sorted from blood. The J gene is TRBJ2-7, the V gene TRBV2; possibly TRBD2 for D (7 bases). The receptor's source is a woman aged 25 to 39 in good health. The CDR3 DNA reads TGTGCCAGCAGTGGAGGGGGGAGGGCCGGCGTCTACGAGCAGTACTTC. It translates to CASSGGGRAGVYEQYF.